The present entry profiles one T cell receptor beta chain with its context. How the authors handled the data: Estimates of nucleated cell counts were drawn from the amplification of reference gene primers. Method: immunoSEQ multiplex PCR; TCRdb's copy keeps in-frame clones and lacks some. That table supplies the V and J calls and clone size; D and trimming were determined from the DNA. The sample holds 70,000 or so clones, about 84% seen once. The V gene end was trimmed by 3 bases and the J gene end by 7 bases; junction bases not matched to a gene: 6. The CDR3 is 14 residues long. Germline V CDR1 and CDR2: LGHNA, YNFKEQ. This entry comes from a study of blood T cell repertoires in COVID-19. Study at large: The United States, Italy and Spain provided the acute and convalescent COVID-19 samples. Nucleic acid was either cDNA or gDNA, and it came from T cells, B-cell-depleted T cells, or PBMCs.

Sequences were obtained from peripheral blood. This chain connects TRBV4-2 to TRBJ1-2, with 9 bases aligning to TRBD1. The receptor's source is a human donor in a cohort sampled during active COVID-19. CDR3 residues: CASSQDWDRAGYTF. Here the CDR3 DNA reads TGTGCCAGCAGCCAGGACTGGGACAGGGCTGGCTACACCTTC.